The 7 T cell receptor beta chains given below trace back to one sample, sequenced in a study of T cell repertoires in cytomegalovirus infection (dated by TCRdb to the late 2010s). Instrument used: Illumina HiSeq 1500. The raw public data were reprocessed by TCRdb itself: fastp quality trimming at Q25, MiXCR clonotype calling, in-frame beta chains only. Rows with a matching CDR3 protein are joined into one entry that keeps the most common DNA and genes. The table for this sample lists under 800,000 distinct CDR3 sequences; 20% to 25% of them were counted only once. Less than 9.5% of the sample comes from the top ten. Sequencing was done on a sample of CD8+ T cells from PBMCs. The receptor source for this set is a human donor in good health (CMV status not recorded). Some clones in this sample may be carry-over from other donors' samples.

The rearrangement uses TRBV12-3 or TRBV12-4 and TRBJ2-5, with TRBD1 matching 8 bases. The CDR3 runs to 16 residues. V shed 2 bases, J shed 4 bases, and the junction held 9 bases outside the gene matches. CDR3 sequence: CASSLSGQGVGETQYF. The CDR3 nucleotides are TGTGCCAGCAGTTTAAGCGGACAGGGAGTGGGAGAGACCCAGTACTTC.

This clonotype was recorded many times. This chain connects TRBV7-2 to TRBJ2-3; the D gene could be TRBD1 or TRBD2 (5 bases each). V was clipped by 3 bases and J by 2 bases, with 9 bases between them. The CDR3 is made up of 14 amino acids. Germline V gene lookup returns CDR1 SGHTA and CDR2 FQGNSA. As DNA, the CDR3 is TGTGCCAGCAGCTTCCGGGGCCCCACAGATACGCAGTATTTT. Amino acids: CASSFRGPTDTQYF.

V and J are TRBV4-3 and TRBJ1-5, with D possibly being TRBD1 (6 bases). This CDR3 has 15 residues. Germline V CDR1 and CDR2: LGHNA, YSLEER. V dropped 2 bases and J dropped 2 bases, with 10 bases sitting between them. CDR3 sequence: CASSQRGGRNQPQHF. The CDR3 DNA reads as TGCGCCAGCAGCCAAAGGGGGGGGCGCAATCAGCCCCAGCATTTT.

This clonotype was picked up a small number of times. V and J are TRBV29-1 and TRBJ1-4, with TRBD1 identical over 9 bases. The germline gives CDR1 SQVTM, CDR2 ANQGSEA. The CDR3 has 13 residues. V shed 6 bases and J 5 bases; nucleotides not matched to a gene: 4. The CDR3 nucleotides are TGCAGCGTCGTCGGGACAGGGAATGAAAAACTGTTTTTT. Its protein product is CSVVGTGNEKLFF.

This chain links TRBV13 with TRBJ1-6; D not resolved. V was trimmed by 1 base and J by 9 bases, leaving 10 bases between them. The CDR3 is 14 amino acids. Germline V gives CDR1 PRHDT, CDR2 FYEKMQ (reference sequence). CDR3 nucleotide sequence: TGTGCCAGCAGCTTAGTGGGGTTAGGTTCACCCCTCCACTTT. This codes for CASSLVGLGSPLHF.

The sample holds a few counts of this clonotype. The V and J genes are TRBV27 and TRBJ2-3; TRBD1 agrees at 9 bases. CDR3 length: 16 amino acids. Germline V gene lookup returns CDR1 MNHEY and CDR2 SMNVEV (reference sequence). Trimming took 4 bases from V and 3 from J; bases not matched to a gene: 8. The CDR3 DNA reads TGTGCCAGCAGTTCTCCGGACAGGGGCGGGACAGATACGCAGTATTTT. Protein product: CASSSPDRGGTDTQYF.

As to this clonotype: This is likely a read error, given that the CDR3 carries no conserved phenylalanine or tryptophan at its end. The gene calls are TRBV7-8 and TRBJ2-3; 7 positions match TRBD2. CDR1 is SGHVS, CDR2 FQNEAQ, per germline. The CDR3 contains 18 residues. The ends lost 5 bases at V and 2 bases at J; junction bases unmatched: 16. CDR3 sequence reads: CASSVGTTGGPNTDTQYS. CDR3 sequence (DNA): TGTGCCAGCAGCGTAGGGACTACCGGAGGACCTAACACAGATACGCAGTATTCT.